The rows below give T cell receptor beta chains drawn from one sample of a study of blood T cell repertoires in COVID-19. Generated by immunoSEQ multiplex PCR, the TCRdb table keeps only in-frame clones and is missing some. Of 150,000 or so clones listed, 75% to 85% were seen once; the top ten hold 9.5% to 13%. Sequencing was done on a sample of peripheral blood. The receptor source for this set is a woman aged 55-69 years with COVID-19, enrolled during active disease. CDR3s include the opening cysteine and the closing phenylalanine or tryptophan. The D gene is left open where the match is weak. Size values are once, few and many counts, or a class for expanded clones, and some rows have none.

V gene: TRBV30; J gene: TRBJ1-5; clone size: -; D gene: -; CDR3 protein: CAWSVISGGDSNQPQHF
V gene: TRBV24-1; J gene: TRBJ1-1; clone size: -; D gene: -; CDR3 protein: CATRRETNTEAFF
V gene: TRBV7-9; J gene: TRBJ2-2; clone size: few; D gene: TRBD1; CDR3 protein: CASSLLTGTGIGELFF
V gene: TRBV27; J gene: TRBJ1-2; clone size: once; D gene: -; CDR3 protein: CASSLREGDYGYTF
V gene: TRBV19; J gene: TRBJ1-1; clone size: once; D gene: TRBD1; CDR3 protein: CASSTGSRGLMNTEAFF
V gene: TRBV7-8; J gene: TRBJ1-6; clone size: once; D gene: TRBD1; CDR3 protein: CASSRDRLNSPLHF
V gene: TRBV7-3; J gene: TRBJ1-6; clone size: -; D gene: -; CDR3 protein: CASSLDRDNSPLHF
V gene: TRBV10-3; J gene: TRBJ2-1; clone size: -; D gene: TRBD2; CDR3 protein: CAISGLAEGSYNEQFF
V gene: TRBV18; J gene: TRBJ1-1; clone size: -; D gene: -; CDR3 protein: CASSPPVVGSGEAFF
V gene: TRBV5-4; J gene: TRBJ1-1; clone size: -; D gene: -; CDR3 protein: CASSLRGNTEAFF
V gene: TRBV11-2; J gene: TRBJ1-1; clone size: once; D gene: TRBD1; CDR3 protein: CASSVDRAEAFF
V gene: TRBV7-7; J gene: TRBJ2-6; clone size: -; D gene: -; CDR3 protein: CASSPSLGGANVLTF
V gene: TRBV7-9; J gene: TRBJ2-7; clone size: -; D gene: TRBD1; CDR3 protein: CASSLTRDRGYEQYF
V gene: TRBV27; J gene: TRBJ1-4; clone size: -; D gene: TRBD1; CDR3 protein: CASGRGQTNEKLFF
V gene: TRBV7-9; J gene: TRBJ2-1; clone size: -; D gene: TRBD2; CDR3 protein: CASSQAGGPHNEQFF